The next 10 T cell receptor beta chains were all read from a single sample in a study of OX40 agonist ivuxolimab in advanced cancers. Here immunoSEQ multiplex PCR was the method, and the copy in TCRdb shows in-frame clones only, minus some. The data hold about 46,000 clones, with approximately 80% observed a single time. Here the sequenced sample was CD4+ or CD8+ T cells sorted from blood, taken in a trial of the OX40 agonist ivuxolimab. These TCRs come from an adult with an advanced solid tumor such as melanoma, head and neck, liver or kidney cancer.

The rearrangement uses TRBV7-2 and TRBJ1-4; TRBD1 is a possible D gene (5 bases). V lost 5 bases and J lost 0, with 10 bases in between. This CDR3 has 15 residues. Germline CDR1 is SGHTA and CDR2 is FQGNSA. In DNA, the CDR3 is TGTGCCAGCAGCCGGGACCCAGCAACTAATGAAAAACTGTTTTTT. Translating it yields CASSRDPATNEKLFF.

The chain has TRBV11-2 and TRBJ1-1; 11 nucleotides line up with TRBD1. CDR1 and CDR2 (germline): SGHAT, FQNNGV. The V and J ends lost 3 bases and 3 bases, in that order; junction bases with no gene match: 6. The CDR3 is 16 amino acids. DNA of the CDR3: TGTGCCAGCAGCTTTGGACAGGGGGCCGATTACACTGAAGCTTTCTTT. Amino acids: CASSFGQGADYTEAFF.

The chain uses TRBV6-5 and TRBJ1-1; D call uncertain. Germline V CDR1 and CDR2: MNHEY, SVGAGI. V lost 4 bases and J lost 0, with 9 bases in between. CDR3 length equals 14 residues. The CDR3 sequence is CASSFRRMNTEAFF. CDR3 DNA: TGTGCCAGCAGTTTCAGGAGGATGAACACTGAAGCTTTCTTT.

This sequence joins TRBV6-1 and TRBJ1-2, with D possibly TRBD1 on 5 matching bases. The CDR3 extends over 14 amino acids. CDR1 MNHNS and CDR2 SASEGT come from the germline V gene. Trimming took 5 bases from V and 4 from J, leaving 14 bases between them. CDR3 region: CASSLDSYSYGYTF. The DNA for the CDR3 is TGTGCCAGCAGTCTCGACAGCTATAGCTATGGCTACACCTTC.

The V and J genes are TRBV5-5 and TRBJ2-7; no firm D call. Trimming took 2 bases from V and 4 from J, leaving 10 bases between them. Germline V gene sequence: CDR1 SGHKS, CDR2 YYEKEE (reference sequence). The CDR3 loop spans 13 amino acids. The CDR3 spells CASSLQGRYEQYF. CDR3 coding DNA: TGTGCCAGCAGCTTACAAGGCCGGTACGAGCAGTACTTC.

The genes are TRBV19 and TRBJ1-1, with a tentative D call TRBD1 (5 bases). Germline lookup yields CDR1 LNHDA and CDR2 SQIVND (reference sequence). This CDR3 is built from 15 residues. V lost 3 bases and J 2 bases, leaving 13 bases between the germline ends. The CDR3 reads CASSIKTAPNTEAFF. The CDR3 DNA reads as TGTGCCAGTAGTATCAAGACAGCCCCAAACACTGAAGCTTTCTTT.

This chain joins TRBV7-9 and TRBJ1-1, with D unclear. The CDR3 is 13 residues long. The V gene's germline CDR1 is SEHNR and CDR2 FQNEAQ (reference sequence). V was cut by 4 bases and J by 1 base, with 7 bases left in between. The CDR3 reads CASSWERNTEAFF. DNA for the CDR3: TGTGCCAGCAGCTGGGAGAGGAACACTGAAGCTTTCTTT.

This rearrangement joins TRBV7-2 to TRBJ1-2; the match to TRBD1 covers 12 bases. This CDR3 region has 16 residues. The V gene's germline CDR1 is SGHTA and CDR2 FQGNSA. V shed 1 base and J 8 bases; nucleotides not matched to a gene: 8. The CDR3 DNA follows: TGTGCCAGCAGCTTAGGGGGGACAGGGGGCTTTGAAGGCTACACCTTC. Amino acid sequence: CASSLGGTGGFEGYTF.

In its sample, this clone was seen a few times. The chain is built from TRBV11-2 and TRBJ1-4, with D perhaps matching TRBD1 (6 bases). The V end was cut by 7 bases, the J end by 6 bases, with 12 bases between. The CDR3 totals 13 residues. The V gene's germline CDR1 is SGHAT and CDR2 FQNNGV. The CDR3 bases are TGTGCCAGCACCAGGGACAATTATGAAAAACTGTTTTTT. Protein sequence: CASTRDNYEKLFF. Together with reference TRBV11-2 and TRBJ1-4, the CDR3 gives the full variable domain: EAGVAQSPRYKIIEKRQSVAFWCNPISGHATLYWYQQILGQGPKLLIQFQNNGVVDDSQLPKDRFSAERLKGVDSTLKIQPAKLEDSAVYLCASTRDNYEKLFFGSGTQLSVL.

The CDR3 region is CASMGQGAEQPQHF. The CDR3 region has the DNA TGTGCCAGCATGGGACAGGGGGCTGAACAGCCCCAGCATTTT. The rearrangement joins TRBV2 to TRBJ1-5; TRBD1 matches at 12 bases. CDR1 and CDR2 (germline): SNHLY, FYNNEI. The CDR3 is made up of 14 amino acids. J lost 7 bases, V lost 7 bases, and 5 bases had no gene match.